This TCR beta chain was obtained from a study of blood T cell repertoires in COVID-19. Study-level background: Sites in the United States, Italy and Spain provided acute and convalescent COVID-19 samples. T cells, B-cell-depleted T cells, or PBMCs provided the cDNA or gDNA that served as material.

The CDR3 is 18 residues long. Trimming took 2 bases from V and 0 from J; bases not matched to a gene: 10. Germline-derived CDR1 and CDR2 are KGHSH and LQKENI. The method was immunoSEQ multiplex PCR; TCRdb's version includes in-frame clones alone and lacks a portion of them. The profile shows fewer than 70,000 clones, approximately 88% of them singletons. The chain joins TRBV18 to TRBJ1-3; 7 bases match TRBD1. The TCR was taken from a human donor in a cohort sampled during active COVID-19. Source material: peripheral blood. CDR3 loop: CASSPNPGQMRSGNTIYF. CDR3 bases: TGTGCCAGCTCACCAAACCCGGGACAGATGCGCTCTGGAAACACCATATATTTT. The complete variable domain, with remaining parts taken from reference TRBV18 and TRBJ1-3, reads NAGVMQNPRHLVRRRGQEARLRCSPMKGHSHVYWYRQLPEEGLKFMVYLQKENIIDESGMPKERFSAEFPKEGPSILRIQQVVRGDSAAYFCASSPNPGQMRSGNTIYFGEGSWLTVV.